Detailed here is one T cell receptor beta chain. These data come from a study of T cell responses to AZD1222 COVID-19 vaccine. This table comes from immunoSEQ multiplex PCR, and its TCRdb copy is limited to in-frame clones, with some not included. The sample lists around 160,000 clones, roughly nine tenths occurring once. Trimming took 5 bases from V and 4 from J, leaving 18 bases between them. The CDR3 has 15 amino acids. CDR1 is SGHVS, CDR2 FQNEAQ, per germline. Source: peripheral blood, taken on day 0 of AZD1222 vaccination. This sequence joins TRBV7-8 and TRBJ2-7; possibly TRBD2 for D (5 bases). This clonotype originated in an adult in good health. CDR3 in DNA: TGTGCCAGCAGCGGATCCGGACTCGTGTTTTACGAGCAGTACTTC. Its translation: CASSGSGLVFYEQYF.